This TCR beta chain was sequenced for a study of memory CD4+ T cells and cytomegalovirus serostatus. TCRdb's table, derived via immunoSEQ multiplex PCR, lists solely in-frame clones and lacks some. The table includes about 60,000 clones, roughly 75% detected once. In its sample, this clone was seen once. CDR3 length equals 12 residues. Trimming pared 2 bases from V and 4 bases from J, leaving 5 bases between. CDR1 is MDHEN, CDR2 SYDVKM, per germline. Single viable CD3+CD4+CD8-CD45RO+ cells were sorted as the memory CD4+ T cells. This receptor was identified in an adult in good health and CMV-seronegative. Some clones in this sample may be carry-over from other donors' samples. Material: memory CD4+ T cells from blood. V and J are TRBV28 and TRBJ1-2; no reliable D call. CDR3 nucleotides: TGTGCCAGCAGTTTACTGAGCTATGGCTACACCTTC. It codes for CASSLLSYGYTF.